A single sample is the source of the 7 T cell receptor beta chains below, sequenced in a study of cytomegalovirus exposure and HLA in healthy donors. Both 60 Vbeta primers and 13 Jbeta primers went into the PCR. Profiled with immunoSEQ multiplex PCR; TCRdb holds only in-frame clones, not every one. Of 150,000 to 200,000 clones detected, about 73% appear once; the ten largest clones hold around 3.3%. The sequenced sample was PBMCs. All receptors come from a woman aged 40 to 50 in good health and CMV-seronegative.

The rearrangement uses TRBV5-6 and TRBJ2-5; a weak D match, TRBD2 (5 bases). Germline V CDR1 and CDR2: SGHDT, YYEEEE. Trimming shortened V by 0 bases and J by 1 base, and 10 bases separated the two germline ends. CDR3 length: 15 residues. The CDR3 bases are TGTGCCAGCAGCTTGGGGCCGGCGGGCCAAGAGACCCAGTACTTC. It specifies CASSLGPAGQETQYF.

This chain connects TRBV18 to TRBJ2-5, with D maybe TRBD2 (6 bases). Trimming took 4 bases from V and 3 from J, leaving 21 bases between them. Germline-derived CDR1 and CDR2 are KGHSH and LQKENI. This CDR3 comprises 17 residues. DNA of the CDR3: TGTGCCAGCTCACTTACGTCCCGGGACTCCTCCAAAGAGACCCAGTACTTC. This gives the protein CASSLTSRDSSKETQYF.

This chain joins TRBV2 and TRBJ2-7; 9 bases fit TRBD1. Germline values: CDR1 SNHLY, CDR2 FYNNEI. This CDR3 comprises 14 residues. Trimming at V came to 6 bases and at J to 0 bases, leaving 3 bases not matched to a gene. The CDR3 nucleotides read TGTGCCAGCAGCGGGACAGGGTACTCCTACGAGCAGTACTTC. Amino acids: CASSGTGYSYEQYF.

This clone was seen only a few times. V and J are TRBV18 and TRBJ1-2; 7 nucleotides agree with TRBD1. The CDR3 has 14 amino acids. J lost 6 bases, V lost 6 bases, and 10 bases had no gene match. Germline V lookup: CDR1 KGHSH, CDR2 LQKENI. This CDR3 reads CASSQQGTGDGYTF. Written as DNA, the CDR3 is TGTGCCAGCTCCCAACAGGGGACGGGCGATGGCTACACCTTC.

The V and J genes are TRBV7-8 and TRBJ1-2; no firm D call. V was trimmed by 8 bases and J by 4 bases, leaving 8 bases between them. CDR1 and CDR2 (germline): SGHVS, FQNEAQ. The length of the CDR3 is 11 residues. CDR3 in amino acids: CASGEGYGYTF. The CDR3 DNA sequence: TGTGCCAGCGGCGAGGGCTATGGCTACACCTTC.

V usage is TRBV11-2 and J usage is TRBJ1-3; 8 nucleotides agree with TRBD1. In germline, CDR1 is SGHAT, CDR2 FQNNGV. The CDR3 contains 15 residues. Trimming took 2 bases from V and 4 from J; bases not matched to a gene: 4. CDR3: CASSLPRTGGNTIYF. The DNA of the CDR3 is TGTGCCAGCAGCTTACCCCGGACAGGGGGAAACACCATATATTTT.

This rearrangement joins TRBV7-2 to TRBJ2-7; D ambiguous. Trimming stripped 6 bases from V and 4 bases from J, with 7 bases between. Germline V gene lookup returns CDR1 SGHTA and CDR2 FQGNSA. This CDR3 has 11 amino acids. The CDR3 DNA is TGTGCCAGCAGTCCTAAGTACGAGCAGTACTTC. Its protein product is CASSPKYEQYF. Using reference TRBV7-2 and TRBJ2-7 for the parts outside the CDR3, the full variable domain is GAGVSQSPSNKVTEKGKDVELRCDPISGHTALYWYRQSLGQGLEFLIYFQGNSAPDKSGLPSDRFSAERTGGSVSTLTIQRTQQEDSAVYLCASSPKYEQYFGPGTRLTVT.